This T cell receptor (beta chain) was identified during a study of Ad26.COV2.S vaccination and SARS-CoV-2 variants. Study-level points and caveats: Vaccine recipients surpassed placebo recipients in spike-specific TCR breadth. Non-spike TCR breadth did not differ much between vaccine and placebo recipients.

Treatment described: roughly 18 received Ad26.COV2.S at low or high dose, single or two shots; about 5 received placebo; per-sample allocation not given. Samples came from day 63 after the first vaccine or placebo injection. The V and J ends lost 4 bases and 1 base respectively, with 13 bases between them. The length of the CDR3 is 15 residues. The germline CDR1 and CDR2 sequences are SGHNT and YYREEE (reference sequence). Sequenced by immunoSEQ multiplex PCR; TCRdb stores in-frame clones only, minus some. The table shows about 680,000 clones, with around 90% occurring only once. Comments on this clone: Antigen: not known.

J is TRBJ2-3 and V is TRBV5-4, with D possibly being TRBD1 (5 bases). This clonotype was obtained from a person aged 18-65 years who received the Ad26.COV2.S COVID-19 vaccine or a placebo. The sample here was peripheral blood, taken in a trial of Ad26.COV2.S vaccine versus placebo. The CDR3 reads CASSPGAARTDTQYF. Written as DNA, the CDR3 is TGTGCCAGCAGCCCTGGGGCAGCTCGCACAGATACGCAGTATTTT.